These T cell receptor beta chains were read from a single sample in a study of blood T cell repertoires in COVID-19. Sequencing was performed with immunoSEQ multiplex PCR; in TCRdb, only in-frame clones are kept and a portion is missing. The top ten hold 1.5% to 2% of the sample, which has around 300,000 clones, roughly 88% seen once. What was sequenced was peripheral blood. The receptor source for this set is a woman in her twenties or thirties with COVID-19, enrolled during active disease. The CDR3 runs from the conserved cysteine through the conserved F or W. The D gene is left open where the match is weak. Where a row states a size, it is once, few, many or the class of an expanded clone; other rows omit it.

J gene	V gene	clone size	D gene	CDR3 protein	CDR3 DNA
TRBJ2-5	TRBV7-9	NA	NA	CASSFYQETQYF	TGTGCCAGCAGCTTTTATCAAGAGACCCAGTACTTC
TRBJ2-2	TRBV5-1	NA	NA	CASSLVPGTNTGELFF	TGCGCCAGCAGCTTGGTTCCAGGGACGAACACCGGGGAGCTGTTTTTT
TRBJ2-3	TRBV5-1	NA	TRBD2	CASSLVSGGAGVDTQYF	TGCGCCAGCAGCTTGGTTAGCGGGGGGGCCGGGGTGGATACGCAGTATTTT
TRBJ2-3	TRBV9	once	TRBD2	CASSVATSGGTDTQYF	TGTGCCAGCAGCGTAGCAACTAGCGGGGGGACAGATACGCAGTATTTT
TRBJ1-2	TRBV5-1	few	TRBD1	CASSPRDSYGYTF	TGCGCCAGCAGCCCCCGGGACAGCTATGGCTACACCTTC
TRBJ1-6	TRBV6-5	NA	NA	CASRVQGYNSPLHF	TGTGCCAGCAGGGTCCAGGGCTATAATTCACCCCTCCACTTT
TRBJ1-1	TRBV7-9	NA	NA	CASSSGQHTEAFF	TGTGCCAGCAGCTCAGGACAGCACACTGAAGCTTTCTTT
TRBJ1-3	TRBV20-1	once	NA	CSASTDSPSSGNTIYF	TGCAGTGCTAGTACGGACAGCCCGAGCTCTGGAAACACCATATATTTT
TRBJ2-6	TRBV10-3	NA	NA	CATLARDTNSGANVLTF	TGTGCCACCCTAGCCAGGGACACAAACTCTGGGGCCAACGTCCTGACTTTC
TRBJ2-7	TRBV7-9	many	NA	CASSSGGGISYEQYF	TGTGCCAGCAGCTCCGGGGGTGGGATTTCCTACGAGCAGTACTTC
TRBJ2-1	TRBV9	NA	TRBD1	CASSVVTGLGEQFF	TGTGCCAGCAGCGTAGTGACAGGGTTGGGAGAGCAGTTCTTC
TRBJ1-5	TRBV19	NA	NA	CASTGGLGPQHF	TGTGCCAGTACCGGGGGTCTAGGGCCCCAGCATTTT
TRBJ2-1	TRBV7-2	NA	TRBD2	CASSYTSGAYNEQFF	TGTGCCAGCAGCTACACTAGCGGAGCCTACAATGAGCAGTTCTTC
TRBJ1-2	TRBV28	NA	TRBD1	CASSLTGTAGGYTF	TGTGCCAGCAGTTTAACCGGGACAGCTGGGGGCTACACCTTC
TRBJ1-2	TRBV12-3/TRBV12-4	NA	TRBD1	CASSLGQVGGYTF	TGTGCCAGCAGTCTCGGACAGGTTGGTGGCTACACCTTC
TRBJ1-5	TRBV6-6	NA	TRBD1	CASSYGNRGVNQPQHF	TGTGCCAGCAGCTACGGCAACAGGGGGGTCAATCAGCCCCAGCATTTT
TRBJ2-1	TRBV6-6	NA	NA	CASSRDTNYNEQFF	TGTGCCAGCAGCCGGGACACCAACTACAATGAGCAGTTCTTC
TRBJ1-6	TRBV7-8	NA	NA	CASSPGGAGSPLHF	TGTGCCAGCAGCCCCGGGGGGGCCGGTTCACCCCTCCACTTT
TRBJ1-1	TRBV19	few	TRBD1	CASSIGQGDTEAFF	TGTGCCAGTAGTATTGGACAGGGTGACACTGAAGCTTTCTTT
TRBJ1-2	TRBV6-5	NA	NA	CASSFSGQSYGYTF	TGTGCCAGCAGCTTCAGTGGGCAGAGCTATGGCTACACCTTC
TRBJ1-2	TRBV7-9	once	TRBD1	CASSDRQGPAAPYGYTF	TGTGCCAGCAGCGACCGACAGGGCCCCGCGGCCCCCTATGGCTACACCTTC
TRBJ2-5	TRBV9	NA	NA	CASSPEEETQYF	TGTGCCAGCAGCCCCGAGGAGGAGACCCAGTACTTC
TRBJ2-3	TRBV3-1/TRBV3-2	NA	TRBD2	CASSQGLAKGGRDTQYF	TGTGCCAGCAGCCAGGGACTAGCCAAGGGGGGACGGGATACGCAGTATTTT
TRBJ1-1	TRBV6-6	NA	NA	CASSYRSSNTEAFF	TGTGCCAGCAGTTACCGTTCTTCGAACACTGAAGCTTTCTTT
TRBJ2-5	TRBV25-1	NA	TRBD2	CASSQGGLAGNQETQYF	TGTGCCAGCAGTCAGGGGGGACTAGCGGGGAACCAAGAGACCCAGTACTTC
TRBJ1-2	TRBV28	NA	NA	CASSLRAPGPYGYTF	TGTGCCAGCAGTTTGCGGGCCCCAGGCCCTTATGGCTACACCTTC
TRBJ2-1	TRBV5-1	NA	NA	CASSLGGGEQFF	TGCGCCAGCAGCTTGGGAGGGGGTGAGCAGTTCTTC
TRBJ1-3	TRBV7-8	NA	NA	CASSPRSEGGNTIYF	TGTGCCAGCAGCCCGAGGTCCGAGGGAGGAAACACCATATATTTT
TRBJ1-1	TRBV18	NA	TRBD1	CASSPSGQLNTEAFF	TGTGCCAGCTCACCGTCGGGACAGCTGAACACTGAAGCTTTCTTT
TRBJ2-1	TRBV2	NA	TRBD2	CASSKVGTSKSEQFF	TGTGCCAGCAGCAAGGTCGGGACTAGCAAATCTGAGCAGTTCTTC
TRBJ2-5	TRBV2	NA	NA	CASSVGGRMTQYF	TGTGCCAGCAGTGTGGGGGGGCGGATGACCCAGTACTTC
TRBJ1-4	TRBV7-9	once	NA	CASSPQTTNEKLFF	TGTGCCAGCAGCCCACAGACAACTAATGAAAAACTGTTTTTT
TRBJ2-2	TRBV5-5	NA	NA	CASSRTWTGFEETGELFF	TGTGCCAGCAGCCGGACGTGGACGGGGTTCGAGGAGACCGGGGAGCTGTTTTTT
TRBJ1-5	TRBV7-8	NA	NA	CASSQTLVNQPQHF	TGTGCCAGCAGCCAGACATTGGTCAATCAGCCCCAGCATTTT